Listed below are T cell receptor beta chains from one sample, sequenced in a study of T cells in localized non-small cell lung cancer. TCRdb keeps only in-frame clones here, not all; method: immunoSEQ multiplex PCR. The repertoire holds 1,500 to 2,000 clones, with approximately 22% as singletons. The sequencing used normal lung tissue next to the tumor, collected before any cancer treatment. These TCRs come from a man aged 18 to 55 with stage I lung adenocarcinoma. The CDR3 runs from the conserved cysteine through the conserved F or W. The order of the fields is clone size, V gene, D gene, J gene, CDR3 protein, CDR3 DNA. The D gene is left open where the match is weak. Clone size is not always given. Where it is, it says once, few, many or a class for expanded clones.

>.|TRBV30|TRBD1|TRBJ1-3
CAWSRDRASGNTIYF
TGTGCCTGGTCCCGGGACAGGGCCTCTGGAAACACCATATATTTT
>few|TRBV11-3|.|TRBJ2-7
CASSSGLSANEQYF
TGTGCCAGCAGCTCCGGATTATCAGCCAACGAGCAGTACTTC
>.|TRBV18|.|TRBJ1-1
CASSPPTNTEAFF
TGTGCCAGCTCACCACCGACCAACACTGAAGCTTTCTTT
>once|TRBV19|.|TRBJ2-3
CASRGRGTSTDTQYF
TGTGCCAGTAGAGGCCGGGGGACTAGCACAGATACGCAGTATTTT
>.|TRBV9|.|TRBJ1-2
CASSVGGKVGGYTF
TGTGCCAGCAGTGTAGGAGGGAAAGTCGGTGGCTACACCTTC
>.|TRBV7-2|TRBD2|TRBJ2-7
CASSLYRLAGTDSYEQYF
TGTGCCAGCAGCTTGTATCGGCTAGCGGGGACCGACTCCTACGAGCAGTACTTC
>few|TRBV7-8|.|TRBJ1-4
CASSESFNEKLFF
TGTGCCAGCAGCGAGTCGTTTAATGAAAAACTGTTTTTT
>.|TRBV29-1|.|TRBJ2-3
CSVDGSSDTQYF
TGCAGCGTTGACGGGAGCTCAGATACGCAGTATTTT
>medium-sized|TRBV9|.|TRBJ1-6
CASSYRDTLYNSPLHF
TGTGCCAGCAGCTACCGGGACACCCTTTATAATTCACCCCTCCACTTT
>few|TRBV19|.|TRBJ1-1
CASSKGPFTTEAFF
TGTGCCAGTAGTAAAGGGCCTTTTACAACTGAAGCTTTCTTT
>.|TRBV9|.|TRBJ1-1
CASSEGLGTEAFF
TGTGCCAGCAGTGAGGGTCTGGGGACTGAAGCTTTCTTT
>.|TRBV18|TRBD1|TRBJ2-1
CASSPRDRGLMSYNEQFF
TGTGCCAGCTCACCTAGGGACAGGGGTCTGATGTCCTACAATGAGCAGTTCTTC
>few|TRBV11-3|.|TRBJ1-2
CASSPAAARYGYTF
TGTGCCAGCAGCCCCGCCGCGGCCCGCTATGGCTACACCTTC
>.|TRBV5-1|.|TRBJ2-3
CASSLSDSTDTQYF
TGCGCCAGCAGCTTGAGTGACAGCACAGATACGCAGTATTTT
>.|TRBV5-1|.|TRBJ1-1
CASSLDGMNTEAFF
TGCGCCAGCAGCTTGGACGGCATGAACACTGAAGCTTTCTTT
>medium-sized|TRBV6-8|.|TRBJ1-2
CASRAGENYGYTF
TGTGCCAGCAGGGCAGGGGAGAACTATGGCTACACCTTC
>few|TRBV6-8|.|TRBJ1-1
CASSVAENTEAFF
TGTGCCAGCAGCGTTGCAGAGAACACTGAAGCTTTCTTT
>medium-sized|TRBV6-8|.|TRBJ1-4
CASSEGRSEGEKLFF
TGTGCCAGCAGCGAGGGGCGCAGCGAGGGCGAAAAACTGTTTTTT
>large|TRBV9|.|TRBJ1-3
CASSEGTGNSGNTIYF
TGTGCCAGCAGTGAAGGTACGGGGAACTCTGGAAACACCATATATTTT
>.|TRBV18|TRBD1|TRBJ2-3
CASSLRSGQGESRDTQYF
TGTGCCAGCTCACTACGCTCGGGACAGGGTGAATCCAGAGATACGCAGTATTTT